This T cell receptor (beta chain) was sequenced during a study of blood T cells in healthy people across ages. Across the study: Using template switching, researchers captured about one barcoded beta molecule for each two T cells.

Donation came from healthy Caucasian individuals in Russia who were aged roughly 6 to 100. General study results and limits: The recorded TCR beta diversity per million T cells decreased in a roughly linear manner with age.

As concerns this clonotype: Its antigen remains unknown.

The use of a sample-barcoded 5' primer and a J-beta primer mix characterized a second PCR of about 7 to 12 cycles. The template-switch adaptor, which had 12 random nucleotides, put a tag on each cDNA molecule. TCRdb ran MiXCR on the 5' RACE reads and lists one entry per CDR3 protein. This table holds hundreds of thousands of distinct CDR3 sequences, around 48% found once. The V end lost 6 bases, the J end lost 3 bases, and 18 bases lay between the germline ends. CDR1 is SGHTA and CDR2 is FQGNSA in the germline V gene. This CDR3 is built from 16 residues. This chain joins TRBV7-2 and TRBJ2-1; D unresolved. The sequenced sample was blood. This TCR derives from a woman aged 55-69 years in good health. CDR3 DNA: TGTGCCAGCAGGCTCTCCTTCTCGGGTGTCTACAATGAGCAGTTCTTC. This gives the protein CASRLSFSGVYNEQFF.